This record concerns one T cell receptor beta chain sequence. What antigen it recognizes has not been identified. One base away there is no much larger clone; base qualities are not given. The sample comes from a study of pediatric ulcerative colitis (dated by TCRdb to between 2019 and 2020). Looking at the study overall: Seven ulcerative colitis patients had pancolitis and two had left-sided colitis, with histology consistent with ulcerative colitis in all. About 10 newly diagnosed, treatment-naive pediatric ulcerative colitis patients and four non-IBD control children each provided paired blood and rectal samples. The Pediatric Ulcerative Colitis Activity Index classified a couple of patients as having mild disease, several as having moderate disease and three as having acute severe colitis. The investigation overall reported the following: A couple of rectal CDR3 clonotypes were found in every ulcerative colitis patient but in no control. The healthy control group was small, with only a few individuals. Because repertoires came from total lymphocyte DNA, patterns in rare subsets such as regulatory T cells may not be reflected. For technical reasons, blood samples from two patients gave substantially fewer templates, and these samples were excluded from the blood-rectal overlap analysis. T cells from blood may have been included in the rectal pinch biopsies, particularly in patients with overt colitis. Features of the rectal repertoire distinguished controls, mild-moderate colitis patients and acute severe colitis patients, and in acute severe colitis, rectal diversity was reduced because of clonal expansions. Autologous blood-rectal clonal overlap was significantly higher in ulcerative colitis patients than in controls, suggesting increased T cell trafficking to inflamed tissue.

During colonoscopy, one to two rectal pinch biopsies were obtained for research purposes. No immunosuppressive medication had been given to the ulcerative colitis patients before the diagnostic colonoscopy. Before DNA was isolated, the rectal biopsies underwent proteinase K digestion. The Wizard kit (Promega) was used to extract genomic DNA from both blood and intestinal samples. Trimming at the junction amounts to 0 bases on V and 0 bases on J, and the germline ends lie 15 bases apart. CDR1 and CDR2, per the germline V gene, are LGHNT and FRNRAP. From its cysteine to its phenylalanine, the CDR3 spans 17 amino acids. Kept here is only the CDR3 DNA, which spans 51 bases and is read in frame from base 1. Using the immunoSEQ TRB Survey service, rearranged CDR3 beta regions were amplified from genomic DNA with multiplex V and J primers. Survey-level sequencing depth of up to 500,000 reads per sample was used to keep depth equal across samples. Libraries were purified and pooled, and sequencing was performed on Illumina technology. The source study handled its data this way. Productive clonality, sample overlap, pairwise scatters, CDR3 beta length, V/D/J gene usage and productiveness were assessed with immunoSEQ online tools. Calculated diversity was defined as the number of unique rearrangements divided by total templates times 100, and Shannon and Simpson indices were additionally computed. Principal component analysis was performed on Z-score normalized data with the R prcomp function and the ggbiplot package. Blood-rectal clonal overlap within each subject was quantified with Morisita's index. TCRdb mirrors the immuneACCESS table, restricted to in-frame sequences. Some clones are absent from its copies; in checked studies, under half trace to an unresolved V gene, and the reason for the others is unknown. From that table come the V and J calls and clone size; the DNA was used to work out D and trimming. In this sample the table shows over 20,000 clones, about two thirds of which occur a single time. The ten largest clones add up to about a sixth of the sample.

Sequencing was carried out using gut tissue. This receptor was taken from a boy younger than 18 with severe ulcerative colitis. The rearrangement combines TRBV12-5 with TRBJ2-7, and the D gene may be TRBD1, 6 bases matching. Here is the DNA: TGTGCTAGTGGTTTGGTACAGGGTGGTCGGAGCTCCTACGAGCAGTACTTC. Translation gives CASGLVQGGRSSYEQYF.